One sample yielded the 25 T cell receptor beta chains listed below, sequenced in a study of CD8+ T cells in alopecia areata. After isolation, RNA underwent reverse transcription to generate cDNA as the sequencing template. Produced via immunoSEQ multiplex PCR; TCRdb's table is partial and in-frame only. The sample lists about 150,000 clones, 40% to 65% occurring once. The material sequenced was CD8+ T cells sorted from blood, taken at week 0. The receptor set was obtained from a human donor with alopecia areata.

The V call is TRBV12-5, the J call TRBJ1-1; 7 positions agree with TRBD1. The V gene's germline CDR1 is LGHNT and CDR2 FRNRAP. This CDR3 is built from 18 residues. V shed 0 bases and J 1 base; nucleotides not matched to a gene: 11. CDR3 nucleotide sequence: TGTGCTAGTGGTTTGGTCGCGTGGGACAGCCAACCGAACACTGAAGCTTTCTTT. Translated, it gives CASGLVAWDSQPNTEAFF.

The rearrangement links TRBV29-1 to TRBJ2-3; tentatively, D is TRBD2 (5 bases). This CDR3 region has 14 residues. The ends were cut back, 1 base at V and 4 bases at J, with 12 bases in the middle. Germline CDR1 and CDR2: SQVTM and ANQGSEA. The DNA of the CDR3 is TGCAGCGTTGAAGTCGGGAAGGGCCCAGATACGCAGTATTTT. Translated: CSVEVGKGPDTQYF.

This clone turned up a few times. The genes are TRBV6-4 and TRBJ1-2, with D hard to call. With 8 bases removed from V and 6 bases from J, the gap between germline ends came to 7 bases. The germline CDR1 and CDR2 sequences are MRHNA and SNTAGT. The CDR3 totals 10 residues. CDR3 coding DNA: TGTGCCAGCCGCAGTGATGGCTACACCTTC. Amino acids: CASRSDGYTF.

The table lists this clone with a few counts. The V and J genes are TRBV30 and TRBJ2-1; D uncertain. This CDR3 has 12 residues. Trimming pared 0 bases from V and 10 bases from J, leaving 10 bases between. Germline values: CDR1 GTSNPN, CDR2 SVGIG (reference sequence). The CDR3 spells CAWSVRLEEQFF. The CDR3 region has the DNA TGTGCCTGGAGTGTACGATTGGAAGAGCAGTTCTTC.

J is TRBJ2-2 and V is TRBV4-3, with D perhaps TRBD1 (6 bases). The CDR3 spans 17 residues. V was clipped by 0 bases and J by 1 base, with 12 bases between them. Germline values: CDR1 LGHNA, CDR2 YSLEER. The CDR3 sequence: CASSQDLKDRNTGELFF. CDR3 coding DNA: TGCGCCAGCAGCCAAGATCTTAAGGACAGGAACACCGGGGAGCTGTTTTTT.

The CDR3 nucleotides are TGCAGCGTTGAATCCAGGGACAGCTCCTATGGCTACACCTTC. Translation: CSVESRDSSYGYTF. The chain joins TRBV29-1 to TRBJ1-2, with TRBD1 identical over 7 bases. The germline V gene has CDR1 SQVTM and CDR2 ANQGSEA. This CDR3 is built from 14 residues. Trimming cost V 2 bases and J 4 bases; bases outside gene matches: 7. Full variable domain (missing parts from reference TRBV29-1 and TRBJ1-2): SAVISQKPSRDICQRGTSLTIQCQVDSQVTMMFWYRQQPGQSLTLIATANQGSEATYESGFVIDKFPISRPNLTFSTLTVSNMSPEDSSIYLCSVESRDSSYGYTFGSGTRLTVV.

This clone was seen a handful of times. V usage is TRBV13 and J usage is TRBJ2-2; possible D gene TRBD1, 5 bases. The V and J ends lost 2 bases and 7 bases respectively, with 8 bases between them. Per the germline V gene, CDR1 is PRHDT and CDR2 is FYEKMQ (reference sequence). The CDR3 runs to 13 residues. DNA for the CDR3: TGTGCCAGCAGCTTAAGGGGAATCGGGGAGCTGTTTTTT. This translates into CASSLRGIGELFF.

V and J are TRBV10-1 and TRBJ2-3; 7 positions match TRBD2. The germline CDR1 and CDR2 sequences are WNHNN and SYGVQD (reference sequence). J lost 3 bases, V lost 2 bases, and 5 bases had no gene match. The CDR3 extends over 15 amino acids. Here the CDR3 reads CASSEEGSGTDTQYF. The CDR3 coding sequence is TGCGCCAGCAGTGAGGAGGGTAGCGGGACAGATACGCAGTATTTT.

This clone showed up just once. The chain is built from TRBV27 and TRBJ2-3; D unclear. This CDR3 spans 13 amino acids. From germline, CDR1 is MNHEY and CDR2 SMNVEV (reference sequence). The V end lost 2 bases, the J end lost 4 bases, and 7 bases lay between the germline ends. CDR3 sequence (DNA): TGTGCCAGCAGTTTAAATCGCGCAGATACGCAGTATTTT. This gives the protein CASSLNRADTQYF.

The chain combines TRBV27 with TRBJ2-4, with TRBD1 matching 8 bases. The trim removed 0 bases at V and 1 base at J, leaving 2 bases unmatched. The CDR3 sequence is 16 residues long. Germline V lookup: CDR1 MNHEY, CDR2 SMNVEV (reference sequence). CDR3 amino acids: CASSLSQGAAKNIQYF. The CDR3 DNA sequence: TGTGCCAGCAGTTTATCGCAGGGGGCTGCCAAAAACATTCAGTACTTC.

The chain employs TRBV19 and TRBJ2-7, with 8 bases lining up with TRBD2. V trimming: 5 bases; J trimming: 0 bases; junction bases outside the gene matches: 3. From germline, CDR1 is LNHDA and CDR2 SQIVND (reference sequence). The CDR3 is 14 amino acids. The CDR3 coding sequence is TGTGCCAGTAGTTCCCGGGGGGGCTCCTACGAGCAGTACTTC. This translates into CASSSRGGSYEQYF.

This clone was found a few times. The chain has TRBV7-2 and TRBJ2-1; the match to TRBD2 covers 16 bases. Germline trimming cut 5 bases from V and 5 bases from J; bases unmatched to any gene: 6. The CDR3 is 17 residues long. From germline, CDR1 is SGHTA and CDR2 FQGNSA. The CDR3 reads CASSPTGLAGGDNEQFF. Here the CDR3 DNA reads TGTGCCAGCAGCCCCACGGGACTAGCGGGGGGGGACAATGAGCAGTTCTTC.

A few counts support this clone. This chain connects TRBV29-1 to TRBJ1-2; maybe TRBD1 (6 bases). Per germline, CDR1 SQVTM and CDR2 ANQGSEA. V lost 0 bases and J 2 bases, leaving 10 bases between the germline ends. The CDR3 contains 14 residues. The CDR3 loop reads CSVEDRQGNYGYTF. In DNA form, the CDR3 reads TGCAGCGTTGAAGATCGGCAGGGGAACTATGGCTACACCTTC.

The chain recombines TRBV30 with TRBJ2-2, with a tentative D call TRBD2 (5 bases). Trimming took 2 bases from V and 4 from J, leaving 14 bases between them. The CDR3 is 15 amino acids. Germline CDR1 GTSNPN, CDR2 SVGIG (reference sequence). The CDR3 loop reads CAWSTFLGATGELFF. CDR3 nucleotide sequence: TGTGCCTGGAGTACGTTTTTGGGAGCCACCGGGGAGCTGTTTTTT.

A few counts support this clone. This sequence joins TRBV30 and TRBJ2-1; 8 bases line up with TRBD2. V gave up 5 bases and J gave up 6 bases; unmatched junction bases: 0. Per germline, CDR1 GTSNPN and CDR2 SVGIG (reference sequence). The CDR3 is 11 amino acids. DNA for the CDR3: TGTGCCTGGGCGGGGGGCAATGAGCAGTTCTTC. This sequence encodes CAWAGGNEQFF.

The gene calls are TRBV27 and TRBJ1-6, with a possible D match to TRBD1 (6 bases). Germline V CDR1 and CDR2: MNHEY, SMNVEV (reference sequence). There are 16 residues in the CDR3. Trimming took 2 bases from V and 12 from J, leaving 20 bases between them. The CDR3 spells CASSLTEPTGMRPLHF. DNA for the CDR3: TGTGCCAGCAGTTTAACGGAACCAACAGGGATGAGACCCCTCCACTTT.

The chain carries TRBV30 and TRBJ1-2; D perhaps matches TRBD1 (5 bases). V was cut by 4 bases and J by 7 bases, with 22 bases left in between. Looked up from germline, CDR1 is GTSNPN and CDR2 is SVGIG (reference sequence). The CDR3 has 15 amino acids. CDR3: CAWNRPGTGISGYTF. DNA of the CDR3: TGTGCCTGGAATCGTCCCGGGACTGGGATCTCTGGCTACACCTTC.

This rearrangement joins TRBV6-4 to TRBJ2-1; 10 bases agree with TRBD2. V was clipped by 3 bases and J by 6 bases; unmatched bases: 5. Per germline, CDR1 MRHNA and CDR2 SNTAGT. This CDR3 is built from 15 residues. The CDR3, as DNA: TGTGCCAGCAGTGATACTAGCGGGGCCTCCAATGAGCAGTTCTTC. This codes for CASSDTSGASNEQFF.

DNA of the CDR3: TGCGCCAGCAGCCAAGATCTTTCCGGAACCTACGAGCAGTACTTC. This sequence encodes CASSQDLSGTYEQYF. This chain joins TRBV4-3 and TRBJ2-7; D uncertain. The CDR3 consists of 15 residues. Germline CDR1 and CDR2: LGHNA and YSLEER. V was trimmed by 0 bases and J by 2 bases, leaving 11 bases between them.

CDR3 nucleotide sequence: TGCGCCAGCAGCCAAGATCTGGGAGCCGTATACGAGCAGTACTTC. It translates to CASSQDLGAVYEQYF. The V call is TRBV4-3, the J call TRBJ2-7; a weak D match, TRBD2 (5 bases). CDR1 is LGHNA, CDR2 YSLEER, per germline. Trimming removed 0 bases from V and 4 bases from J, with 13 bases in between. This CDR3 is 15 amino acids long.

V gene TRBV7-8 combines with J gene TRBJ1-5; D gene ambiguous. The CDR3 covers 12 residues. The V end was cut by 1 base, the J end by 4 bases, with 2 bases between. CDR1 and CDR2 from the germline V gene are SGHVS and FQNEAQ. CDR3 sequence: CASSLGNQPQHF. CDR3 nucleotides: TGTGCCAGCAGCTTAGGTAATCAGCCCCAGCATTTT.

V usage is TRBV4-3 and J usage is TRBJ1-2; TRBD1 might be the D (5 bases). There are 15 residues in the CDR3. V lost 1 base and J 4 bases, leaving 13 bases between the germline ends. The germline CDR1 and CDR2 sequences are LGHNA and YSLEER. CDR3 sequence: CASSQVFRGSYGYTF. The CDR3, as DNA: TGCGCCAGCAGCCAAGTTTTTAGGGGCTCCTATGGCTACACCTTC.

The V and J genes are TRBV28 and TRBJ1-2; 9 positions match TRBD1. The CDR3 consists of 17 residues. Germline V gene data show CDR1 as MDHEN and CDR2 as SYDVKM. The J segment lost 5 bases and the V segment lost 5 bases, leaving 15 bases of the junction unmatched. The CDR3 bases are TGTGCCAGCAGTCCAACCGCTGACAGGGGGGCAGGGTATGGCTACACCTTC. Translation gives CASSPTADRGAGYGYTF.

This clone was found a few times. V is TRBV13 and J is TRBJ1-1, with D unresolved. Between the trimmed V and J ends, which lost 6 bases and 1 base, there was a span of 12 bases. CDR3 length equals 14 residues. CDR1 is PRHDT, CDR2 FYEKMQ, per germline (reference sequence). The CDR3 here is CASSQRGPNTEAFF. CDR3 coding DNA: TGTGCCAGCAGTCAACGAGGGCCGAACACTGAAGCTTTCTTT.

The chain is built from TRBV6-6 and TRBJ1-2, with TRBD1 identical over 7 bases. V was pared by 8 bases and J by 4 bases, with 13 bases of the junction left unmatched. The germline V gene encodes CDR1 MNHNY and CDR2 SVGAGI (reference sequence). The length of the CDR3 is 15 residues. The CDR3: CASPIRDSPFYGYTF. As DNA, the CDR3 is TGTGCCAGCCCAATCCGGGACAGCCCATTCTATGGCTACACCTTC.